This TCR beta chain stems from a study of shared clonotypes between healthy human individuals. The study, taken as a whole, reports: Large sequencing depth failed to make sorted-subset sequencing complete, rarefaction showed. The sampled material consisted only of blood, and tissue repertoires are likely to differ.

The assay was immunoSEQ multiplex PCR, and TCRdb's table has in-frame clones only and misses some. The sample includes about 680,000 clones, roughly 70% of them seen just once. Only Caucasian adults living in Nashville, Tennessee made up the donor group. V lost 7 bases and J lost 1, with 13 bases in between. The CDR3 is 15 residues long. Germline CDR1 and CDR2: MRHNA and SNTAGT. As to this clone: Its antigen is not identified.

Sequenced material: memory CD4+ T cells sorted from blood. Subset of the sample: CD45RA-negative fraction. The chain is built from TRBV6-4 and TRBJ1-4; D is ambiguous. This TCR came from a woman under 40 in good health. CDR3 DNA: TGTGCCAGCAACGGACCCGGGATAACTAATGAAAAACTGTTTTTT. This gives the protein CASNGPGITNEKLFF.